These 8 T cell receptor beta chains were sequenced from one sample in a study of tumor-infiltrating lymphocytes in primary liver carcinoma (dated by TCRdb to 2016 to 2017). TCRdb names Illumina HiSeq 2500 as the instrument used. Using a constant-region primer and ProtoScript II reverse transcriptase, TCRbeta-specific cDNA was reverse-transcribed from about 540 ng total RNA. The TCRbeta libraries were prepared through three rounds of nested multiplex PCR following a slightly modified ARM-PCR procedure. Each of the first two PCR rounds ran for around 10 cycles using multiplex TRBV1-TRBV30 forward primers together with a Cbeta reverse primer. TCRdb took the public reads, trimmed them with fastp at Q25, ran MiXCR for clone calling and kept in-frame beta chains. Every distinct CDR3 protein forms one entry, paired with its most common genes and DNA. This sample holds 95,000 to 150,000 distinct CDR3 sequences; approximately 64% were observed only once. About 8% of the sample is held by the ten biggest clonotypes.

Without any cell sorting, total RNA and DNA were co-extracted from about 20-30 mg of bulk tissue using the AllPrep DNA/RNA mini kit. Sequencing was done on a sample of liver tumor tissue from sampling region 3. The cell subset or site label, read with the paper, signifies: tumor region T3, left-lateral pole. These receptors all come from an older woman with primary liver carcinoma and hepatitis B virus infection.

Note on this clonotype: An end of the junction does not agree with germline; a read error may underlie this. J is TRBJ1-1 and V is TRBV12-3 or TRBV12-4; the match to TRBD1 covers 7 bases. This CDR3 comprises 15 residues. The CDR3 nucleotides read TGTGCCAGCAGTCGAAGAACAGGGGCCAACACTGAGGCTTTCTTT. Residues: CASSRRTGANTEAFF.

This clonotype was counted many times. This chain joins TRBV28 and TRBJ1-5, with D perhaps TRBD1 (6 bases). With 5 bases removed from V and 6 bases from J, the gap between germline ends came to 17 bases. The CDR3 contains 15 residues. Germline-derived CDR1 and CDR2 are MDHEN and SYDVKM. This CDR3 is CASSTRRGGGQPQHF. The CDR3 DNA is TGTGCCAGCAGTACCCGGAGGGGGGGCGGTCAGCCCCAGCATTTT.

This clonotype was counted once. This CDR3 is missing its conserved last phenylalanine or tryptophan, likely due to a read error. J is TRBJ2-3 and V is TRBV29-1; D could derive from TRBD1 or TRBD2 (8 bases each). This CDR3 has 13 amino acids. Germline CDR1 reads SQVTM; CDR2 reads ANQGSEA. CDR3 DNA sequence: TGCAACGTGGACGGGGGGGGGACAGGTACGCAGTATTTG. Its translation is CNVDGGGTGTQYL.

This chain links TRBV20-1 with TRBJ2-6, with 9 bases that match TRBD1. The CDR3 totals 15 residues. V shed 6 bases and J 2 bases; nucleotides not matched to a gene: 5. Germline V gene data show CDR1 as DFQATT and CDR2 as SNEGSKA (reference sequence). Here the CDR3 reads CSAPWTGAGANVLTF. The CDR3 region has the DNA TGCAGTGCCCCCTGGACAGGGGCTGGGGCCAACGTCCTGACTTTC.

Of note for this clonotype: A junction boundary mismatches the germline segment, possibly from a read error. This chain uses TRBV11-2 with TRBJ2-5; D is perhaps TRBD2 (6 bases). In germline, CDR1 is SGHAT, CDR2 FQNNGV. The CDR3 is 14 amino acids. The CDR3 is CAGSLAAGLETQYF. As DNA, the CDR3 is TGTGCCGGCAGCTTAGCGGCAGGGTTGGAGACCCAGTACTTC.

With regard to this clonotype: This clone may be a read error of a much larger clone one base away. The rearrangement uses TRBV6-1 and TRBJ2-1; the D is unclear. The CDR3 loop spans 11 amino acids. Germline CDR1 is MNHNS and CDR2 is SASEGT. The chain's CDR3 is CANSEGFEQFF. The CDR3 bases are TGTGCCAACAGTGAAGGCTTTGAGCAGTTCTTC.

This clonotype came up many times. V gene TRBV5-1 combines with J gene TRBJ2-7; TRBD2 matches at 8 bases. The length of the CDR3 is 15 residues. Germline V CDR1 and CDR2: SGHRS, YFSETQ. The V segment lost 4 bases and the J segment 6 bases; nucleotides outside the gene matches: 12. In nucleotides, the CDR3 is TGCGCCAGCAGCCCAGTAGCGGGGAGTCTCTTCGAGCAGTACTTC. Its protein product is CASSPVAGSLFEQYF. Combining the CDR3 with reference TRBV5-1 and TRBJ2-7 gives the whole variable domain KAGVTQTPRYLIKTRGQQVTLSCSPISGHRSVSWYQQTPGQGLQFLFEYFSETQRNKGNFPGRFSGRQFSNSRSEMNVSTLELGDSALYLCASSPVAGSLFEQYFGPGTRLTVT.

V usage is TRBV11-2 and J usage is TRBJ2-1; possible D gene TRBD1, 5 bases. The CDR3 covers 14 residues. The ends were cut back, 11 bases at V and 5 bases at J, with 19 bases in the middle. Germline V CDR1 and CDR2: SGHAT, FQNNGV. For the CDR3, the DNA is TGTGCCGACAGCTTAGAACGGACGAACAATGAGCAGTTCTTC. Amino acid sequence: CADSLERTNNEQFF.